The 2 T cell receptor beta chains presented below share a single source sample, sequenced in a study of blood T cell repertoires in COVID-19. Produced via immunoSEQ multiplex PCR; TCRdb's table is partial and in-frame only. The sample lists 35,000 to 50,000 clones; just under 70% were seen once. Sequences were obtained from peripheral blood. Receptors originate from a man at least 80 years old with acute or convalescent COVID-19.

This clone was seen just once. The CDR3 protein is CASSPRNVDSPLHF. CDR3 sequence (DNA): TGTGCCAGCAGTCCCAGGAACGTCGATTCACCCCTCCACTTT. The V call is TRBV6-2 or TRBV6-3, the J call TRBJ1-6; D gene ambiguous. The CDR3 is 14 residues long. Germline V gives CDR1 MNHEY, CDR2 SVGEGT. V lost 5 bases, J lost 8 bases, and 13 bases lay in between.

In its sample, this clone was seen once. The chain recombines TRBV6-5 with TRBJ1-1; tentatively, D is TRBD1 (5 bases). Trimming took off 8 bases at V and 4 bases at J, with 14 bases between the two ends. The CDR3 extends over 13 amino acids. The V gene's germline CDR1 is MNHEY and CDR2 SVGAGI. In nucleotides, the CDR3 is TGTGCCAGCGCAGACCTAGGGGCCACTGAAGCTTTCTTT. The encoded protein is CASADLGATEAFF.